This T cell receptor (beta chain) was documented in a study of T cell responses to AZD1222 COVID-19 vaccine. General study findings and limits: Repertoires in all cases were sampled only once the peak T cell response had passed. Spike-wide vaccine-associated CD4 TCRs dominated at 160-218 and 743-854. At study baseline, merely more than 5 AZD1222 recipients were seropositive. White British donors predominated, females outnumbered males, and clonal diversity was possibly underestimated.

Assay: immunoSEQ multiplex PCR; the TCRdb copy retains only in-frame clones and omits some. This sample has roughly 100,000 clones, with around 76% found just once. This clone was picked up one time. Its antigen remains unknown. CDR3 length: 14 amino acids. Trimming shortened V by 0 bases and J by 0 bases, and 7 bases separated the two germline ends. Germline V gene lookup returns CDR1 SGHRS and CDR2 YFSETQ. The chain employs TRBV5-1 and TRBJ2-7, with a tentative D call TRBD1 (5 bases). The material was peripheral blood, obtained on day 0 of AZD1222 vaccination. This receptor was identified in an adult in good health. The CDR3 loop reads CASSLVQGSYEQYF. CDR3 coding DNA: TGCGCCAGCAGCTTGGTGCAGGGCTCCTACGAGCAGTACTTC.